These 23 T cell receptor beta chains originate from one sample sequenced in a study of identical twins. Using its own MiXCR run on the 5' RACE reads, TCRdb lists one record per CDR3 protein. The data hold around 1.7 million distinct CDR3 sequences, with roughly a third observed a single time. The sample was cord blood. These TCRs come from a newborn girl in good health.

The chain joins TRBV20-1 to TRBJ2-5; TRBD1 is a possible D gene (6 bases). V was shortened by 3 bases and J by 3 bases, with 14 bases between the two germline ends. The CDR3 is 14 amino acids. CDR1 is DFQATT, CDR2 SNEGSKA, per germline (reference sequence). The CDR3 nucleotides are TGCAGTGCTAGGGGGACACAATCAGAAGAGACCCAGTACTTC. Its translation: CSARGTQSEETQYF.

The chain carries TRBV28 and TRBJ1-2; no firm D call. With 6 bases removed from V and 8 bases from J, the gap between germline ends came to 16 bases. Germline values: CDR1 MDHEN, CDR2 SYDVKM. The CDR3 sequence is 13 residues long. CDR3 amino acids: CASRQDGVRGYTF. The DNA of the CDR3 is TGTGCCAGCAGACAAGACGGTGTGAGAGGCTACACCTTC.

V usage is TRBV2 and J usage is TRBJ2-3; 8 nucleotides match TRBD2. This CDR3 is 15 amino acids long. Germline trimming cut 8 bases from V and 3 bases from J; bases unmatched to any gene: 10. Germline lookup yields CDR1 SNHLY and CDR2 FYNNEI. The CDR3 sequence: CASAPGGASTDTQYF. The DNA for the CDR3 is TGTGCCAGCGCCCCCGGGGGGGCCTCAACAGATACGCAGTATTTT. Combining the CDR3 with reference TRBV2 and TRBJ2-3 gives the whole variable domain EPEVTQTPSHQVTQMGQEVILRCVPISNHLYFYWYRQILGQKVEFLVSFYNNEISEKSEIFDDQFSVERPDGSNFTLKIRSTKLEDSAMYFCASAPGGASTDTQYFGPGTRLTVL.

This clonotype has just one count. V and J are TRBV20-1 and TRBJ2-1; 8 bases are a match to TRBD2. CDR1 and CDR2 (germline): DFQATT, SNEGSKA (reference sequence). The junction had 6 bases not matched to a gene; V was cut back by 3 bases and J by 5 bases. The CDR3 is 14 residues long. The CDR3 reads CSASGGLGDNEQFF. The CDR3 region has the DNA TGCAGTGCTAGCGGGGGACTAGGGGACAATGAGCAGTTCTTC.

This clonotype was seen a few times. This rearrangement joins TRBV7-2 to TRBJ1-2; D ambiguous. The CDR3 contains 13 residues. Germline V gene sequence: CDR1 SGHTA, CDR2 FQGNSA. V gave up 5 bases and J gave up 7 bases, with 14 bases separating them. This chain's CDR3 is CASSPPHGLGYTF. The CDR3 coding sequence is TGTGCCAGCAGCCCCCCCCATGGGCTTGGCTACACCTTC.

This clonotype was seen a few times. This chain's CDR3 is CASKLSSSYNEQFF. CDR3 nucleotides: TGTGCCAGCAAGCTCTCGAGCTCCTACAATGAGCAGTTCTTC. The rearrangement links TRBV2 to TRBJ2-1; D not resolved. Looked up from germline, CDR1 is SNHLY and CDR2 is FYNNEI. The V and J ends lost 7 bases and 0 bases respectively, with 10 bases between them. CDR3 length equals 14 residues.

This chain's CDR3 is CSAIPTSGRGKTQYF. The CDR3 coding sequence is TGCAGTGCGATCCCGACTAGCGGGAGGGGGAAGACCCAGTACTTC. The chain links TRBV20-1 to TRBJ2-5; 14 positions match TRBD2. Per germline, CDR1 DFQATT and CDR2 SNEGSKA (reference sequence). The CDR3 has 15 amino acids. V trimming: 6 bases; J trimming: 6 bases; junction bases outside the gene matches: 9.

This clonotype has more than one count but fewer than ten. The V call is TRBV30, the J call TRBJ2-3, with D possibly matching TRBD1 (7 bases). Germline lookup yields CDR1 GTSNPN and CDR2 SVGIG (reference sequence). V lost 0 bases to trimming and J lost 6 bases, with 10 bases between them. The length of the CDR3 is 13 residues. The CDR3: CAWSVGGGDTQYF. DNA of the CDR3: TGTGCCTGGAGTGTAGGAGGGGGCGATACGCAGTATTTT.

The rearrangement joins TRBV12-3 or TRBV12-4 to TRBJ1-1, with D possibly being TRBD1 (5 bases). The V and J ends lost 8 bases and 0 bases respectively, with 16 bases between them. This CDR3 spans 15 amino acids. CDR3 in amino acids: CASGPGRQMNTEAFF. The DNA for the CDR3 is TGTGCCAGCGGCCCAGGGCGCCAAATGAACACTGAAGCTTTCTTT.

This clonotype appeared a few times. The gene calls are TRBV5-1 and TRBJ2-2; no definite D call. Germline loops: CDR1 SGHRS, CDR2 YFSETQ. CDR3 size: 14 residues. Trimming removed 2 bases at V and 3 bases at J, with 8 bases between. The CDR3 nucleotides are TGCGCCAGCAGCTTCCAATCGGACACCGGGGAGCTGTTTTTT. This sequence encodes CASSFQSDTGELFF.

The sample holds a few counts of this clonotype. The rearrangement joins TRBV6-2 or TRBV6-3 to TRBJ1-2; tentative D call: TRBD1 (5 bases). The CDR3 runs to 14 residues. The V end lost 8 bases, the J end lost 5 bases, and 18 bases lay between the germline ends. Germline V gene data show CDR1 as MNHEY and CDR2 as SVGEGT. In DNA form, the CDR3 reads TGTGCCAGCGGCTTACCAGGGAACTTATATGGCTACACCTTC. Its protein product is CASGLPGNLYGYTF.

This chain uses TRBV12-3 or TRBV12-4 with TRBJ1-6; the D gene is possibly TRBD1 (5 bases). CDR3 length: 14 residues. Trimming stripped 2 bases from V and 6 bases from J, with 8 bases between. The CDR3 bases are TGTGCCAGCAGTTTATTAGGGGTTAATTCACCCCTCCACTTT. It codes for CASSLLGVNSPLHF.

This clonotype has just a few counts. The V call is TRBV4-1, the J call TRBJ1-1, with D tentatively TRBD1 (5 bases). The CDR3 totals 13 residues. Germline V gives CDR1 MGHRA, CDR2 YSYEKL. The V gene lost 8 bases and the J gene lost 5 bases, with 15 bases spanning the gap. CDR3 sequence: CASRRVGGTEAFF. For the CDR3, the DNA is TGCGCCAGCCGGCGGGTCGGGGGGACTGAAGCTTTCTTT.

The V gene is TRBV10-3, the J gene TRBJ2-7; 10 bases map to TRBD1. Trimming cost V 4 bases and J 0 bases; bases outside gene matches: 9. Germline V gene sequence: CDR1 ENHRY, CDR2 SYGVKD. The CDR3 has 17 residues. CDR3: CAISGQGATNPSYEQYF. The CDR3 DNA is TGTGCCATCAGTGGACAGGGGGCGACTAACCCCTCCTACGAGCAGTACTTC.

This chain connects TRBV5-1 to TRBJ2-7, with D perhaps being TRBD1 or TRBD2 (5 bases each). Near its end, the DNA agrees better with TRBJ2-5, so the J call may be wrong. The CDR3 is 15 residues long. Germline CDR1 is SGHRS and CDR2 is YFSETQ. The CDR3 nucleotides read TGCGCCAGCAGCTTGGGAGGGGACCGGGTAGAGACCCAGTACTTC. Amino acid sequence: CASSLGGDRVETQYF.

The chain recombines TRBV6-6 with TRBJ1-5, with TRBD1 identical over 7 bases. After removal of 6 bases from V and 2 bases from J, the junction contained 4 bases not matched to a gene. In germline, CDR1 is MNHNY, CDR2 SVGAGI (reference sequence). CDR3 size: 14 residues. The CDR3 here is CASRDRARNQPQHF. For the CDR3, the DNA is TGTGCCAGCAGAGACAGGGCGCGCAATCAGCCCCAGCATTTT.

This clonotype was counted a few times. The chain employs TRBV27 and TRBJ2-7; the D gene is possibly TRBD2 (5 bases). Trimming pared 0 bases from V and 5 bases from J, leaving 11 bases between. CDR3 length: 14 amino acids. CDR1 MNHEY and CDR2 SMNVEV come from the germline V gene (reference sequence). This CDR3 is CASSLSSKADEQYF. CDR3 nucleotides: TGTGCCAGCAGTTTATCGAGTAAAGCGGACGAGCAGTACTTC.

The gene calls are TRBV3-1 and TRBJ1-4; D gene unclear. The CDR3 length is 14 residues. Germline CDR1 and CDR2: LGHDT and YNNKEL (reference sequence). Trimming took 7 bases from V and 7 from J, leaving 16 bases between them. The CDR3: CASTRHRYGEKLFF. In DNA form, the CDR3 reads TGTGCCAGCACCCGACACCGTTACGGTGAAAAACTGTTTTTT.

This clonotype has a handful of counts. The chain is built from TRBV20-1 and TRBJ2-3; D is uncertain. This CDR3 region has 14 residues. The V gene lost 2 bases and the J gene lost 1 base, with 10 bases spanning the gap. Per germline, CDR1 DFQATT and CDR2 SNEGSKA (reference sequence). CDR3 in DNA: TGCAGTGCTAGAAAGGTCCTAGGCACAGATACGCAGTATTTT. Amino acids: CSARKVLGTDTQYF.

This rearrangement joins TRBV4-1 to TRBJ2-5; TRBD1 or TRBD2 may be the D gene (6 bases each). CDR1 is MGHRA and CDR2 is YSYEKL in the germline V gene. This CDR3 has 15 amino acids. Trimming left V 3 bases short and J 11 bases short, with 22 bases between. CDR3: CASSQDYLGDNEQYF. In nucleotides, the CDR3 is TGCGCCAGCAGCCAGGACTATTTAGGGGACAATGAGCAGTACTTC.

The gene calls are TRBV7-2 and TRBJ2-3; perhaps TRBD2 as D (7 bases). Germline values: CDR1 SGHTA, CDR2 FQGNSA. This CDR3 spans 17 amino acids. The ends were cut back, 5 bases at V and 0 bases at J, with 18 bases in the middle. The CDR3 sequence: CASSTQGRAISTDTQYF. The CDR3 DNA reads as TGTGCCAGCAGCACCCAGGGGAGGGCTATTAGCACAGATACGCAGTATTTT.

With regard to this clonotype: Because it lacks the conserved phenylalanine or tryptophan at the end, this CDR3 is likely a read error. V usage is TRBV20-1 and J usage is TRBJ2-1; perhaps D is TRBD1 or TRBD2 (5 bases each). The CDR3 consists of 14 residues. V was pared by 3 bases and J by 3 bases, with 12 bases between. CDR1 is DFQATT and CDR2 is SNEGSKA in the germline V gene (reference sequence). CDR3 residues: CSASRGPFYNEQFL. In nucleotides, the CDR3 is TGCAGTGCTAGTCGGGGACCATTCTACAATGAGCAGTTCTTA.

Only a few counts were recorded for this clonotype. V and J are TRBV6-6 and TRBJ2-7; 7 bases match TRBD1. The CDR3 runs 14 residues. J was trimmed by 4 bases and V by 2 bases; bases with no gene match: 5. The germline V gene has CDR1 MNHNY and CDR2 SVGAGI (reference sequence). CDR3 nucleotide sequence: TGTGCCAGCAGTTACGGGACAGCTAATTACGAGCAGTACTTC. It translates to CASSYGTANYEQYF.